This T cell receptor (beta chain) was captured by sequencing in a study of blood T cells in healthy people across ages. This clonotype has only one observation. A second PCR of 7 to 11 cycles used a sample-barcoded 5' primer and a J-beta primer mix. Each TCR beta cDNA got a 12-nucleotide random molecular identifier. One entry per CDR3 protein results from TCRdb running MiXCR on the 5' RACE reads. The sample has over 1,200,000 distinct CDR3 sequences, 59% seen once; the top ten hold 5.5% to 8%. This CDR3 is 13 amino acids long. Trimming pared 5 bases from V and 4 bases from J, leaving 14 bases between. Germline V gene sequence: CDR1 SQVTM, CDR2 ANQGSEA.

The material sequenced was blood. The chain couples TRBV29-1 to TRBJ1-1; D is undetermined. This TCR was sampled from a man younger than 35 in good health. The CDR3 coding sequence is TGCAGCGTTTCACCGTTGTTGGGCACTGAAGCTTTCTTT. It translates to CSVSPLLGTEAFF.